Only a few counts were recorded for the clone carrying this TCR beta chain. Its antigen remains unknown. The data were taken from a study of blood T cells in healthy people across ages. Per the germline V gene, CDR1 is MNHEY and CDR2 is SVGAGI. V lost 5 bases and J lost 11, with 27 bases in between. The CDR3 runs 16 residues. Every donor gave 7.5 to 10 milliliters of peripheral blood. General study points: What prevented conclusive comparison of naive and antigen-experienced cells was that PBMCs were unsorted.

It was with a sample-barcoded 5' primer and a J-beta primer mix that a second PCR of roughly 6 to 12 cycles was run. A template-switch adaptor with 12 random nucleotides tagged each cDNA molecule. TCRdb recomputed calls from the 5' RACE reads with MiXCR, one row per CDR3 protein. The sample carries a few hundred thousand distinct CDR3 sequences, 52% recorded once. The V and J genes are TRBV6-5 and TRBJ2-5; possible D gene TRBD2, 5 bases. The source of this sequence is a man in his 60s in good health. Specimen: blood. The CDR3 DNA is TGTGCCAGCAGTCGGGGATCGGGGAAACCCCCAGGAGAGCAGTACTTC. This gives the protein CASSRGSGKPPGEQYF.